This T cell receptor (beta chain) was sequenced in a study of Ad26.COV2.S vaccination and SARS-CoV-2 variants. Trimming left V 0 bases short and J 2 bases short, with 5 bases between. The CDR3 length is 13 residues. Germline lookup yields CDR1 KGHSH and CDR2 LQKENI. Worth noting for this clone: The identical CDR3 is also encoded by other nucleotide sequences in the sample.

As to treatment: around 19 received Ad26.COV2.S at low or high dose, single or two shots; roughly five received placebo; per-sample allocation not given. Material that was analyzed had been drawn on day 63 after the first vaccine or placebo injection. An adult donor aged 18-55 years was enrolled in Boston. Data came from immunoSEQ multiplex PCR; TCRdb stores just in-frame clones and leaves some out. The sample consists of 440,000 or so clones, over 80% of them appearing once. The chain has TRBV18 and TRBJ2-7; D not resolved. This specimen consisted of peripheral blood, obtained in a trial of Ad26.COV2.S vaccine versus placebo. The receptor comes from a person between 18 and 65 years old who received the Ad26.COV2.S COVID-19 vaccine or a placebo. The CDR3 sequence: CASSPPQTYEQYF. CDR3 nucleotide sequence: TGTGCCAGCTCACCACCACAAACCTACGAGCAGTACTTC. Full variable domain (outside the CDR3, taken from reference TRBV18 and TRBJ2-7): NAGVMQNPRHLVRRRGQEARLRCSPMKGHSHVYWYRQLPEEGLKFMVYLQKENIIDESGMPKERFSAEFPKEGPSILRIQQVVRGDSAAYFCASSPPQTYEQYFGPGTRLTVT.